These T cell receptor beta chains were read from a single sample in a study of T cell responses to AZD1222 COVID-19 vaccine. The repertoire was sequenced with immunoSEQ multiplex PCR; TCRdb's copy has only in-frame clones and lacks some. The sample lists 90,000 to 150,000 clones; about 90% were seen once. The material sequenced was peripheral blood, taken on day 0 of AZD1222 vaccination. These receptor sequences come from an adult in good health. Each CDR3 is given with its conserved first and last residue. Fields, in order: J gene, V gene, clone size, D gene, CDR3 protein, CDR3 DNA. D genes are given only for firm matches. Only some rows state a clone size, as once, few, many or a class for expanded clones.

TRBJ2-1 TRBV5-1 - - CASSLGSLANEQFF TGCGCCAGCAGCTTGGGATCCTTAGCCAATGAGCAGTTCTTC
TRBJ1-1 TRBV30 - - CAWSSTPQEVGTEAFF TGTGCCTGGAGTTCTACCCCTCAGGAGGTGGGGACTGAAGCTTTCTTT
TRBJ1-1 TRBV4-2 - - CASSQEWARGREAFF TGTGCCAGCAGCCAAGAATGGGCGCGGGGGCGGGAAGCTTTCTTT
TRBJ2-7 TRBV5-6 - - CASSLGLNEQYF TGTGCCAGCAGCTTGGGGCTGAACGAGCAGTACTTC
TRBJ1-5 TRBV7-9 - - CASSPPGIGNQPQHF TGTGCCAGCAGCCCCCCGGGGATTGGCAATCAGCCCCAGCATTTT
TRBJ1-1 TRBV29-1 once - CSAGGGARNTEAFF TGCAGCGCTGGCGGAGGGGCCCGGAACACTGAAGCTTTCTTT
TRBJ1-1 TRBV29-1 - TRBD1 CSGSGGQVGGPEAFF TGCAGCGGGTCGGGCGGACAGGTAGGTGGCCCTGAAGCTTTCTTT
TRBJ1-1 TRBV5-1 - - CASSQIRWNTEAFF TGCGCCAGCAGCCAGATTCGGTGGAACACTGAAGCTTTCTTT
TRBJ2-7 TRBV6-1 - - CASSPTPYEQYF TGTGCCAGCAGCCCTACTCCCTACGAGCAGTACTTC
TRBJ2-5 TRBV12-5 once - CASAPTIVRETQYF TGTGCTAGTGCTCCAACAATAGTCCGGGAGACCCAGTACTTC
TRBJ2-1 TRBV7-9 - TRBD2 CASSPLNRREGLNEQFF TGTGCCAGCAGCCCCCTGAATAGGCGGGAGGGCCTAAATGAGCAGTTCTTC
TRBJ1-2 TRBV27 few - CASSYEGNYGYTF TGTGCCAGCAGTTATGAGGGTAACTATGGCTACACCTTC
TRBJ2-5 TRBV6-5 - TRBD1 CASRGQRGREETQYF TGTGCCAGCAGGGGTCAGAGGGGGCGCGAGGAGACCCAGTACTTC
TRBJ2-2 TRBV15 - TRBD2 CATSYTGGRRSGELFF TGTGCCACCTCCTATACGGGGGGGCGAAGGTCCGGGGAGCTGTTTTTT
TRBJ1-5 TRBV5-6 - - CASSLGTGQPQHF TGTGCCAGCAGCTTAGGGACGGGTCAGCCCCAGCATTTT
TRBJ2-3 TRBV5-1 once TRBD2 CASSQGQRDSSTDTQYF TGCGCCAGCAGCCAGGGCCAGCGGGACTCTAGCACAGATACGCAGTATTTT